The clone carrying this TCR beta chain has a single count. The antigen remains unidentified. V was clipped by 3 bases and J by 2 bases; unmatched bases: 7. The CDR3 is 17 residues long. Germline V gene data show CDR1 as SEHNR and CDR2 as FQNEAQ (reference sequence). The data belong to a study of shared clonotypes between healthy human individuals. Study-level information: CD8 memory received one plate per donor, CD8 naive two, CD4 memory three and CD4 naive three.

Study-level points and caveats: It was anticipated that sequencing depth would influence how many clonotypes donors shared.

Only in-frame clones appear in the TCRdb table, and some are missing; sequencing was by immunoSEQ multiplex PCR. The table includes just over 2,000,000 clones, roughly 96% detected once. The J gene is TRBJ2-2, the V gene TRBV7-9; 9 nucleotides match TRBD2. This receptor was identified in a man aged 18-30 years in good health. Input material: naive CD4+ T cells sorted from blood. Subset indicated: CD45RA+ positively selected. The CDR3 DNA follows: TGTGCCAGCAGCTTCAGCAGTAGCGGGAGAAACACCGGGGAGCTGTTTTTT. This encodes CASSFSSSGRNTGELFF.